Listed below are T cell receptor beta chains from one sample, sequenced in a study of T cell changes during pregnancy in multiple sclerosis. Produced via immunoSEQ multiplex PCR; TCRdb's table is partial and in-frame only. The profile shows roughly 56,000 clones, roughly 86% of them singletons. The sequenced sample was peripheral blood, obtained in the first trimester of pregnancy. The receptor set was obtained from a female donor with multiple sclerosis, enrolled in a pregnancy study. The CDR3 runs from the conserved cysteine through the conserved F or W. Fields, in order: clone size, V gene, D gene, J gene, CDR3 protein, CDR3 DNA. The D gene is left open where the match is weak. Expanded clones get a size class; other rows say once, few or many, or leave the size out.

clone_size: NA
v_call: TRBV7-2
d_call: NA
j_call: TRBJ2-5
cdr3_aa: CASSPIGLGEETQYF
cdr3_nt: TGTGCCAGCAGCCCCATCGGGTTGGGAGAAGAGACCCAGTACTTC

clone_size: NA
v_call: TRBV7-8
d_call: NA
j_call: TRBJ2-5
cdr3_aa: CASSEKETQYF
cdr3_nt: TGTGCCAGCAGCGAGAAAGAGACCCAGTACTTC

clone_size: NA
v_call: TRBV7-7
d_call: NA
j_call: TRBJ2-1
cdr3_aa: CASSLGAFNEQFF
cdr3_nt: TGTGCCAGCAGCTTGGGCGCGTTCAATGAGCAGTTCTTC

clone_size: once
v_call: TRBV18
d_call: NA
j_call: TRBJ2-3
cdr3_aa: CASSPPGVTDTQYF
cdr3_nt: TGTGCCAGCTCACCACCGGGAGTGACAGATACGCAGTATTTT

clone_size: few
v_call: TRBV10-1
d_call: TRBD2
j_call: TRBJ2-2
cdr3_aa: CASRGRLAGETIANTGELFF
cdr3_nt: TGCGCCAGCAGGGGAAGGCTAGCGGGAGAAACGATCGCGAACACCGGGGAGCTGTTTTTT

clone_size: NA
v_call: TRBV19
d_call: TRBD2
j_call: TRBJ2-1
cdr3_aa: CASSKASGKSYNEQFF
cdr3_nt: TGTGCCAGTAGTAAGGCTAGCGGGAAATCCTACAATGAGCAGTTCTTC

clone_size: NA
v_call: TRBV6-5
d_call: TRBD1
j_call: TRBJ1-2
cdr3_aa: CASSDPGQVYTF
cdr3_nt: TGTGCCAGCAGTGACCCCGGACAGGTCTACACCTTC

clone_size: NA
v_call: TRBV7-2
d_call: NA
j_call: TRBJ1-1
cdr3_aa: CASSFGPVMNTEAFF
cdr3_nt: TGTGCCAGCAGCTTTGGGCCCGTAATGAACACTGAAGCTTTCTTT

clone_size: NA
v_call: TRBV27
d_call: TRBD1
j_call: TRBJ1-1
cdr3_aa: CASSRTGVTEAFF
cdr3_nt: TGTGCCAGCAGCAGGACAGGGGTCACTGAAGCTTTCTTT

clone_size: NA
v_call: TRBV9
d_call: TRBD2
j_call: TRBJ2-1
cdr3_aa: CASSLGGGAYNEQFF
cdr3_nt: TGTGCCAGCAGCCTTGGTGGGGGGGCCTACAATGAGCAGTTCTTC

clone_size: NA
v_call: TRBV5-1
d_call: TRBD1
j_call: TRBJ2-5
cdr3_aa: CASSLGDRVAQETQYF
cdr3_nt: TGCGCCAGCAGCTTGGGGGACAGGGTAGCTCAAGAGACCCAGTACTTC

clone_size: NA
v_call: TRBV9
d_call: NA
j_call: TRBJ2-2
cdr3_aa: CASSPRTVTGELFF
cdr3_nt: TGTGCCAGCAGCCCCAGGACAGTCACCGGGGAGCTGTTTTTT

clone_size: NA
v_call: TRBV6-4
d_call: TRBD2
j_call: TRBJ2-5
cdr3_aa: CASSGLAGSQETQYF
cdr3_nt: TGTGCCAGCAGTGGACTAGCGGGGTCTCAAGAGACCCAGTACTTC

clone_size: NA
v_call: TRBV4-1
d_call: TRBD2
j_call: TRBJ2-1
cdr3_aa: CASSHNSGGSYNEQFF
cdr3_nt: TGCGCCAGCAGCCATAATAGCGGGGGCTCCTACAATGAGCAGTTCTTC

clone_size: NA
v_call: TRBV28
d_call: TRBD1
j_call: TRBJ1-2
cdr3_aa: CASSRDRGLRGYGYTF
cdr3_nt: TGTGCCAGCAGCCGGGACAGGGGGCTACGAGGCTATGGCTACACCTTC

clone_size: NA
v_call: TRBV7-9
d_call: NA
j_call: TRBJ1-4
cdr3_aa: CASAGLDEKLFF
cdr3_nt: TGTGCCAGCGCAGGGTTGGATGAAAAACTGTTTTTT

clone_size: NA
v_call: TRBV9
d_call: TRBD2
j_call: TRBJ2-5
cdr3_aa: CASSSSGDWKETQYF
cdr3_nt: TGTGCCAGCAGCTCTAGCGGGGATTGGAAAGAGACCCAGTACTTC

clone_size: NA
v_call: TRBV5-6
d_call: TRBD1
j_call: TRBJ1-2
cdr3_aa: CASSLTGTGYIGYTF
cdr3_nt: TGTGCCAGCAGCTTGACCGGGACAGGGTATATTGGCTACACCTTC

clone_size: NA
v_call: TRBV7-9
d_call: NA
j_call: TRBJ2-1
cdr3_aa: CASSTTGSSYNEQFF
cdr3_nt: TGTGCCAGCAGCACGACCGGGAGCTCCTACAATGAGCAGTTCTTC

clone_size: NA
v_call: TRBV9
d_call: NA
j_call: TRBJ2-2
cdr3_aa: CASSVSTGFPGELFF
cdr3_nt: TGTGCCAGCAGCGTTAGCACAGGGTTCCCCGGGGAGCTGTTTTTT

clone_size: NA
v_call: TRBV13
d_call: NA
j_call: TRBJ2-3
cdr3_aa: CASSLSGSTDTQYF
cdr3_nt: TGTGCCAGCAGCTTATCGGGGAGCACAGATACGCAGTATTTT

clone_size: NA
v_call: TRBV10-3
d_call: TRBD2
j_call: TRBJ2-5
cdr3_aa: CAIRGGEGRETQYF
cdr3_nt: TGTGCCATCAGGGGGGGGGAGGGCCGCGAGACCCAGTACTTC

clone_size: NA
v_call: TRBV9
d_call: TRBD2
j_call: TRBJ2-2
cdr3_aa: CASSVGGVNTGELFF
cdr3_nt: TGTGCCAGCAGCGTCGGGGGGGTGAACACCGGGGAGCTGTTTTTT

clone_size: NA
v_call: TRBV10-2
d_call: TRBD1
j_call: TRBJ2-7
cdr3_aa: CASSESGQGGTYEQYF
cdr3_nt: TGCGCCAGCAGTGAGTCGGGACAGGGGGGGACCTACGAGCAGTACTTC

clone_size: NA
v_call: TRBV19
d_call: NA
j_call: TRBJ2-3
cdr3_aa: CASSINRATDTQYF
cdr3_nt: TGTGCCAGTAGTATAAACAGGGCCACAGATACGCAGTATTTT

clone_size: NA
v_call: TRBV30
d_call: NA
j_call: TRBJ1-1
cdr3_aa: CACKDGGAEAFF
cdr3_nt: TGTGCCTGTAAGGACGGGGGTGCTGAAGCTTTCTTT

clone_size: NA
v_call: TRBV6-4
d_call: NA
j_call: TRBJ1-5
cdr3_aa: CASPNQPQHF
cdr3_nt: TGTGCCAGCCCTAATCAGCCCCAGCATTTT

clone_size: NA
v_call: TRBV28
d_call: NA
j_call: TRBJ1-3
cdr3_aa: CASSLMGPPGNTIYF
cdr3_nt: TGTGCCAGCAGTTTGATGGGGCCCCCTGGAAACACCATATATTTT

clone_size: NA
v_call: TRBV27
d_call: TRBD1
j_call: TRBJ1-2
cdr3_aa: CASSWDRDYGYTF
cdr3_nt: TGTGCCAGCAGTTGGGACAGGGACTATGGCTACACCTTC

clone_size: NA
v_call: TRBV27
d_call: NA
j_call: TRBJ2-7
cdr3_aa: CATKPTGSYEQYF
cdr3_nt: TGTGCCACCAAACCCACAGGATCCTACGAGCAGTACTTC

clone_size: NA
v_call: TRBV10-3
d_call: TRBD1
j_call: TRBJ2-2
cdr3_aa: CAISELTGGYTGELFF
cdr3_nt: TGTGCCATCAGTGAGCTGACAGGGGGCTACACCGGGGAGCTGTTTTTT

clone_size: few
v_call: TRBV18
d_call: NA
j_call: TRBJ1-1
cdr3_aa: CASSPRRGPEGEAFF
cdr3_nt: TGTGCCAGCTCACCACGCAGGGGCCCCGAAGGTGAAGCTTTCTTT

clone_size: NA
v_call: TRBV10-3
d_call: NA
j_call: TRBJ1-2
cdr3_aa: CAISASTENYGYTF
cdr3_nt: TGTGCCATCAGTGCCTCTACAGAAAACTATGGCTACACCTTC

clone_size: once
v_call: TRBV7-9
d_call: NA
j_call: TRBJ2-2
cdr3_aa: CASSLMGQSITGELFF
cdr3_nt: TGTGCCAGCAGCCTAATGGGGCAGTCCATCACCGGGGAGCTGTTTTTT

clone_size: NA
v_call: TRBV19
d_call: TRBD2
j_call: TRBJ2-5
cdr3_aa: CASRKREYSGETQYF
cdr3_nt: TGTGCCAGTAGGAAGCGGGAGTACTCAGGAGAGACCCAGTACTTC

clone_size: NA
v_call: TRBV11-2
d_call: TRBD2
j_call: TRBJ2-7
cdr3_aa: CASSLDTPGGATSYEQYF
cdr3_nt: TGTGCCAGCAGCTTAGATACCCCGGGGGGGGCAACGTCCTACGAGCAGTACTTC

clone_size: NA
v_call: TRBV25-1
d_call: NA
j_call: TRBJ2-7
cdr3_aa: CAKQGRGYEQYF
cdr3_nt: TGTGCCAAACAGGGCAGGGGCTACGAGCAGTACTTC

clone_size: once
v_call: TRBV5-1
d_call: NA
j_call: TRBJ2-2
cdr3_aa: CASSLARREFGGELFF
cdr3_nt: TGCGCCAGCAGCTTGGCCAGGCGGGAATTTGGAGGGGAGCTGTTTTTT

clone_size: NA
v_call: TRBV19
d_call: NA
j_call: TRBJ1-2
cdr3_aa: CASHPPQARFGYGYTF
cdr3_nt: TGTGCCAGTCACCCCCCCCAGGCCCGCTTTGGGTATGGCTACACCTTC

clone_size: NA
v_call: TRBV19
d_call: TRBD1
j_call: TRBJ1-5
cdr3_aa: CASSTQGAQSNQPQHF
cdr3_nt: TGTGCCAGTAGCACACAGGGGGCGCAGAGCAATCAGCCCCAGCATTTT

clone_size: NA
v_call: TRBV5-6
d_call: TRBD2
j_call: TRBJ2-7
cdr3_aa: CASGRLAGSEQYF
cdr3_nt: TGTGCCAGCGGGAGACTAGCGGGGTCCGAGCAGTACTTC

clone_size: NA
v_call: TRBV7-8
d_call: NA
j_call: TRBJ2-7
cdr3_aa: CASSLLLISYEQYF
cdr3_nt: TGTGCCAGCAGCTTATTACTGATCTCCTACGAGCAGTACTTC

clone_size: NA
v_call: TRBV7-2
d_call: NA
j_call: TRBJ1-5
cdr3_aa: CASSVGQGGQPQHF
cdr3_nt: TGTGCCAGCAGCGTCGGGCAGGGCGGTCAGCCCCAGCATTTT

clone_size: NA
v_call: TRBV30
d_call: TRBD2
j_call: TRBJ2-2
cdr3_aa: CAWRRLAETGELFF
cdr3_nt: TGTGCCTGGCGAAGACTAGCGGAGACCGGGGAGCTGTTTTTT

clone_size: NA
v_call: TRBV7-9
d_call: NA
j_call: TRBJ2-1
cdr3_aa: CASEGGTNVNEQFF
cdr3_nt: TGTGCCAGCGAAGGGGGAACGAACGTCAATGAGCAGTTCTTC

clone_size: NA
v_call: TRBV27
d_call: NA
j_call: TRBJ2-2
cdr3_aa: CASRPLIEATNTGELFF
cdr3_nt: TGTGCCAGCAGGCCTCTTATAGAGGCGACGAACACCGGGGAGCTGTTTTTT

clone_size: NA
v_call: TRBV7-2
d_call: NA
j_call: TRBJ2-6
cdr3_aa: CASSLEVRPRSGANVLTF
cdr3_nt: TGTGCCAGCAGCTTAGAGGTCAGACCAAGGAGCGGGGCCAACGTCCTGACTTTC

clone_size: once
v_call: TRBV4-2
d_call: TRBD2
j_call: TRBJ2-1
cdr3_aa: CASSQAGTSGSNEQFF
cdr3_nt: TGTGCCAGCAGCCAAGCCGGGACTAGCGGGTCCAATGAGCAGTTCTTC

clone_size: NA
v_call: TRBV5-1
d_call: NA
j_call: TRBJ1-2
cdr3_aa: CASSDTDSLYGYTF
cdr3_nt: TGCGCCAGCAGCGATACTGACAGCCTCTATGGCTACACCTTC

clone_size: once
v_call: TRBV5-1
d_call: TRBD2
j_call: TRBJ2-3
cdr3_aa: CASRASGRTDTQYF
cdr3_nt: TGCGCCAGCAGGGCTAGCGGGAGGACAGATACGCAGTATTTT

clone_size: NA
v_call: TRBV9
d_call: TRBD1
j_call: TRBJ1-2
cdr3_aa: CASSPTILGQGRNYGYTF
cdr3_nt: TGTGCCAGCAGCCCTACGATCCTTGGACAGGGGAGGAACTATGGCTACACCTTC

clone_size: NA
v_call: TRBV27
d_call: NA
j_call: TRBJ2-1
cdr3_aa: CASRSGTSSYNEQFF
cdr3_nt: TGTGCCAGCAGATCCGGGACATCCTCCTACAATGAGCAGTTCTTC

clone_size: NA
v_call: TRBV5-1
d_call: TRBD2
j_call: TRBJ2-1
cdr3_aa: CASSLQGGRANYNEQFF
cdr3_nt: TGCGCCAGCAGCTTGCAAGGTGGGAGGGCCAACTACAATGAGCAGTTCTTC

clone_size: NA
v_call: TRBV27
d_call: NA
j_call: TRBJ1-1
cdr3_aa: CASSLMTSTEAFF
cdr3_nt: TGTGCCAGCAGTTTAATGACATCCACTGAAGCTTTCTTT

clone_size: once
v_call: TRBV4-1
d_call: NA
j_call: TRBJ1-2
cdr3_aa: CASSQDRYPGLGYTF
cdr3_nt: TGCGCCAGCAGCCAAGATCGATATCCCGGTCTTGGCTACACCTTC

clone_size: NA
v_call: TRBV6-1
d_call: NA
j_call: TRBJ2-1
cdr3_aa: CASSEGGLF
cdr3_nt: TGTGCCAGCAGTGAAGGAGGCCTCTTC

clone_size: NA
v_call: TRBV14
d_call: TRBD2
j_call: TRBJ2-7
cdr3_aa: CASSQDPRGVYEQYF
cdr3_nt: TGTGCCAGCAGCCAAGATCCCCGGGGGGTATACGAGCAGTACTTC

clone_size: NA
v_call: TRBV19
d_call: TRBD1
j_call: TRBJ2-3
cdr3_aa: CASSITTGVADTQYF
cdr3_nt: TGTGCCAGTAGTATAACTACAGGGGTGGCAGATACGCAGTATTTT

clone_size: NA
v_call: TRBV7-8
d_call: TRBD2
j_call: TRBJ2-1
cdr3_aa: CASSERLASVEQFF
cdr3_nt: TGTGCCAGCAGCGAGCGACTAGCGAGCGTTGAGCAGTTCTTC

clone_size: NA
v_call: TRBV27
d_call: TRBD1
j_call: TRBJ2-7
cdr3_aa: CASSLKPGQSFYEQYF
cdr3_nt: TGTGCCAGCAGTTTAAAGCCGGGACAGAGTTTCTACGAGCAGTACTTC